This record covers a single TCR beta chain. Ophthalmopathy patients showed a Clinical Activity Score of at least 3, NOSPECS grade of at least 4 and duration under 3 months. Every diagnosis used clinical symptoms, serum thyroxine and TRAb, thyroid ultrasound and orbital computed tomography. These data are taken from a study of T cells in Graves' hyperthyroidism and ophthalmopathy. About the study: Before treatment of any kind, peripheral blood was taken at initial diagnosis.

What was amplified from RNA transcripts were TCR beta CDR3 regions. The HTBI primer set was used in a first-round RT-PCR of the TCR CDR3. TCRdb analysed the multiplex PCR reads with MiXCR anew, one entry per CDR3 protein. The sample includes 40,000 to 60,000 distinct CDR3 sequences, roughly 50% of them seen just once. Input material: blood. This sequence was found in a woman aged 50 to 60 with Graves' ophthalmopathy.

CDR3 bases: TGTGCCAGCAGCTTAGCCAGGGGTGGGGAGACCCAGTACTTC. This sequence encodes CASSLARGGETQYF. V gene TRBV7-6 combines with J gene TRBJ2-5; tentative D call: TRBD1 (6 bases). Trimming removed 0 bases from V and 5 bases from J, with 10 bases in between. CDR1 SGHVS and CDR2 FNYEAQ come from the germline V gene. The CDR3 runs to 14 residues. Combining the CDR3 with reference TRBV7-6 and TRBJ2-5 gives the whole variable domain GAGVSQSPRYKVTKRGQDVALRCDPISGHVSLYWYRQALGQGPEFLTYFNYEAQQDKSGLPNDRFSAERPEGSISTLTIQRTEQRDSAMYRCASSLARGGETQYFGPGTRLLVL.